This TCR beta chain was identified during a study of T cell repertoires in cytomegalovirus infection. Findings and limits, study-wide: People with CMV and the relevant HLA were identified by cumulative public TCR beta family frequency.

TCRdb re-analysed the reads in MiXCR, keeping a single row per CDR3 protein. The sample records 100,000 to 120,000 distinct CDR3 sequences, 30% to 35% being singletons. On this clonotype: Antigen specificity is unknown.

V lost 3 bases to trimming and J lost 0 bases, with 12 bases between them. The germline V gene encodes CDR1 MDHEN and CDR2 SYDVKM. This CDR3 has 15 residues. The sample here was CD8+ T cells from cultured PBMCs, taken from culture after CMV antigen stimulation. This sequence originates from a human donor in good health (CMV status not recorded). Some clones in this sample may be carry-over from other donors' samples. This chain uses TRBV28 with TRBJ2-7, with a tentative D call TRBD1 (7 bases). CDR3 residues: CASSFTGDFSYEQYF. The CDR3 DNA reads as TGTGCCAGCAGTTTTACAGGGGACTTCTCCTACGAGCAGTACTTC.